A single sample is the source of the 21 T cell receptor beta chains below, sequenced in a study of T cell responses to AZD1222 COVID-19 vaccine. This table comes from immunoSEQ multiplex PCR, and its TCRdb copy is limited to in-frame clones, with some not included. The profile shows 95,000 to 150,000 clones, roughly 90% of them singletons. The sequences come from peripheral blood, collected 28 days after the second AZD1222 dose. These TCRs come from an adult who received the AZD1222 COVID-19 vaccine.

This clone was seen a few times. This rearrangement joins TRBV2 to TRBJ1-5; D not certain. The V gene lost 6 bases and the J gene lost 3 bases, with 12 bases spanning the gap. Germline lookup yields CDR1 SNHLY and CDR2 FYNNEI. This CDR3 comprises 14 residues. CDR3 sequence (DNA): TGTGCCAGCAGGCGGCAGCAGGACAATCAGCCCCAGCATTTT. Its translation: CASRRQQDNQPQHF.

This sequence joins TRBV7-2 and TRBJ2-7; 10 bases fit TRBD2. Trimming cost V 3 bases and J 0 bases; bases outside gene matches: 2. This CDR3 has 15 residues. Germline loops: CDR1 SGHTA, CDR2 FQGNSA. DNA of the CDR3: TGTGCCAGCAGCTTGTCTAGCGGGGGCTCCTACGAGCAGTACTTC. Amino acid sequence: CASSLSSGGSYEQYF.

Of note for this clone: This sample includes further DNA sequences coding for the same CDR3. V is TRBV18 and J is TRBJ1-2, with 7 positions matching TRBD1. V was pared by 2 bases and J by 5 bases, with 2 bases of the junction left unmatched. Germline V CDR1 and CDR2: KGHSH, LQKENI. The CDR3 has 13 residues. CDR3 amino acids: CASSPDRDYGYTF. The CDR3 region has the DNA TGTGCCAGCTCACCAGACAGGGATTATGGCTACACCTTC.

The chain is built from TRBV18 and TRBJ1-1; 9 bases are shared with TRBD1. CDR1 is KGHSH and CDR2 is LQKENI in the germline V gene. The CDR3 extends over 15 amino acids. V lost 3 bases, J lost 3 bases, and 5 bases stayed unmatched. The CDR3 here is CASSPYDRGDTEAFF. The CDR3 DNA reads TGTGCCAGCTCACCTTACGACAGGGGGGACACTGAAGCTTTCTTT.

The CDR3 loop is CASSQVPAGGLHEQYF. Written as DNA, the CDR3 is TGCGCCAGCAGCCAGGTCCCAGCGGGGGGGCTCCACGAGCAGTACTTC. This chain connects TRBV4-3 to TRBJ2-7; 10 bases map to TRBD2. The germline gives CDR1 LGHNA, CDR2 YSLEER. V gave up 3 bases and J gave up 5 bases; unmatched junction bases: 10. The CDR3 sequence is 16 residues long.

The CDR3 DNA sequence: TGTGCCAGCAGCGGGGACAACAGACAGCCCCAGCATTTT. Protein product: CASSGDNRQPQHF. The V gene is TRBV6-2 or TRBV6-3, the J gene TRBJ1-5; maybe TRBD1 (6 bases). This CDR3 comprises 13 residues. Trimming stripped 6 bases from V and 7 bases from J, with 13 bases between. Germline V gives CDR1 MNHEY, CDR2 SVGEGT.

CDR3 sequence: CASSPWGSGQPQHF. In nucleotides, the CDR3 is TGTGCCAGCAGTCCCTGGGGGTCAGGTCAGCCCCAGCATTTT. The chain carries TRBV5-4 and TRBJ1-5; tentatively, D is TRBD1 (5 bases). V gave up 5 bases and J gave up 6 bases, with 15 bases separating them. CDR3 length: 14 amino acids. Germline V lookup: CDR1 SGHNT, CDR2 YYREEE (reference sequence).

The chain employs TRBV19 and TRBJ1-2, with D unresolved. The germline V gene encodes CDR1 LNHDA and CDR2 SQIVND (reference sequence). The CDR3 runs to 14 residues. V was shortened by 3 bases and J by 1 base, with 9 bases between the two germline ends. The CDR3 region has the DNA TGTGCCAGTAGTATCCGGGATTATAACTATGGCTACACCTTC. It yields the protein CASSIRDYNYGYTF.

The genes are TRBV11-2 and TRBJ2-3; D is ambiguous. Trimming cost V 5 bases and J 11 bases, with 11 bases left between them. Per germline, CDR1 SGHAT and CDR2 FQNNGV. The CDR3 has 11 residues. The CDR3 sequence: CASSPGIEQYF. The CDR3 nucleotides read TGTGCCAGCAGCCCCGGAATAGAGCAGTATTTT.

The chain has TRBV7-2 and TRBJ2-3, with 8 nucleotides matching TRBD1. CDR3 length equals 14 residues. V gave up 5 bases and J gave up 7 bases; unmatched junction bases: 8. Looked up from germline, CDR1 is SGHTA and CDR2 is FQGNSA. The CDR3 sequence: CASSGQGASNTQYF. The CDR3 DNA reads as TGTGCCAGCAGCGGACAGGGAGCCTCGAATACGCAGTATTTT. Combining the CDR3 with reference TRBV7-2 and TRBJ2-3 gives the whole variable domain GAGVSQSPSNKVTEKGKDVELRCDPISGHTALYWYRQSLGQGLEFLIYFQGNSAPDKSGLPSDRFSAERTGGSVSTLTIQRTQQEDSAVYLCASSGQGASNTQYFGPGTRLTVL.

The chain carries TRBV4-1 and TRBJ1-5; possible D gene TRBD1, 5 bases. V lost 0 bases to trimming and J lost 0 bases, with 6 bases between them. The germline V gene has CDR1 MGHRA and CDR2 YSYEKL. The CDR3 loop spans 15 amino acids. In nucleotides, the CDR3 is TGCGCCAGCAGCCAAGACGGGGGTAGCAATCAGCCCCAGCATTTT. The encoded protein is CASSQDGGSNQPQHF.

This chain joins TRBV5-1 and TRBJ2-1; 8 bases map to TRBD2. CDR1 and CDR2 (germline): SGHRS, YFSETQ. The CDR3 runs 15 residues. Losses at the gene ends were 2 bases for V and 7 bases for J; bases not matched to a gene: 8. CDR3 DNA: TGCGCCAGCAGCTTTGGCGGGGGGCCGGGGAATGAGCAGTTCTTC. It codes for CASSFGGGPGNEQFF. Supplemented by reference TRBV5-1 and TRBJ2-1, the full variable domain reads KAGVTQTPRYLIKTRGQQVTLSCSPISGHRSVSWYQQTPGQGLQFLFEYFSETQRNKGNFPGRFSGRQFSNSRSEMNVSTLELGDSALYLCASSFGGGPGNEQFFGPGTRLTVL.

The chain recombines TRBV9 with TRBJ2-3; no clear D gene. The ends were cut back, 0 bases at V and 6 bases at J, with 17 bases in the middle. CDR1 is SGDLS, CDR2 YYNGEE, per germline. The CDR3 extends over 16 amino acids. CDR3: CASSVGVAGFGDTQYF. CDR3 sequence (DNA): TGTGCCAGCAGCGTAGGGGTTGCCGGATTCGGGGATACGCAGTATTTT.

This chain joins TRBV18 and TRBJ2-7, with TRBD1 as a possible D gene (5 bases). CDR3 length equals 15 residues. CDR1 and CDR2 (germline): KGHSH, LQKENI. The V end lost 0 bases, the J end lost 6 bases, and 15 bases lay between the germline ends. The CDR3 reads CASSPPTPGQFEQYF. CDR3 nucleotides: TGTGCCAGCTCACCACCGACACCAGGGCAGTTCGAGCAGTACTTC.

This sequence joins TRBV10-3 and TRBJ2-3; 11 bases fit TRBD2. CDR1 is ENHRY, CDR2 SYGVKD, per germline. There are 14 residues in the CDR3. The V and J ends lost 9 bases and 5 bases, in that order; junction bases with no gene match: 7. CDR3 nucleotide sequence: TGTGCCATACTTAGCGGGGGGGCCGAAGATACGCAGTATTTT. Residues: CAILSGGAEDTQYF.

Here the CDR3 DNA reads TGTGCCAGCAGTTCCAGGGCCTCGCGGGGCTACACCTTC. Translated, it gives CASSSRASRGYTF. The chain joins TRBV6-5 to TRBJ1-2; TRBD1 might be the D (5 bases). Per germline, CDR1 MNHEY and CDR2 SVGAGI. The V gene lost 4 bases and the J gene lost 8 bases, with 14 bases spanning the gap. This CDR3 is built from 13 residues.

J is TRBJ1-6 and V is TRBV5-1; 10 nucleotides agree with TRBD1. This CDR3 has 14 residues. The germline V gene has CDR1 SGHRS and CDR2 YFSETQ. V lost 7 bases to trimming and J lost 7 bases; unmatched junction nucleotides: 5. The CDR3 DNA is TGCGCCAGCTCCGGACAGGGGGTGAATTCACCCCTCCACTTT. It codes for CASSGQGVNSPLHF.

V and J are TRBV11-3 and TRBJ2-3, with D perhaps matching TRBD2 (6 bases). CDR1 and CDR2 (germline): SGHNT, YENEEA. The V and J ends lost 0 bases and 1 base respectively, with 14 bases between them. The CDR3 has 17 amino acids. Written as DNA, the CDR3 is TGTGCCAGCAGCTTAGATACGGCTAGCGCTGGCACAGATACGCAGTATTTT. This encodes CASSLDTASAGTDTQYF.

This chain joins TRBV4-3 and TRBJ1-6, with D possibly being TRBD1 (6 bases). The CDR3 is 14 amino acids. Germline V gene data show CDR1 as LGHNA and CDR2 as YSLEER. Trimming removed 4 bases from V and 10 bases from J, with 14 bases in between. CDR3 bases: TGCGCCAGCAGCCTAGTGAAGGGGGAATCACCCCTCCACTTT. Its translation: CASSLVKGESPLHF.

Comments on this clone: Within the sample, other DNA sequences also encode this same CDR3. The chain combines TRBV7-8 with TRBJ1-6; D may be TRBD1 (5 bases). Germline loops: CDR1 SGHVS, CDR2 FQNEAQ. The V end lost 1 base, the J end lost 7 bases, and 8 bases lay between the germline ends. This CDR3 is 14 amino acids long. The CDR3 nucleotides read TGTGCCAGCAGCTTAGACAGGTCAAATTCACCCCTCCACTTT. Its translation: CASSLDRSNSPLHF.

This clone was counted once. J is TRBJ2-2 and V is TRBV15; D perhaps matches TRBD2 (6 bases). V lost 0 bases, J lost 7 bases, and 18 bases lay in between. The CDR3 contains 17 residues. Germline values: CDR1 LNHNV, CDR2 YYDKDF (reference sequence). The CDR3 nucleotides read TGTGCCACCAGCAGAGATATCGGGGGTCCCTCTCACGGGGAGCTGTTTTTT. Translating gives CATSRDIGGPSHGELFF.